The rows below give T cell receptor beta chains drawn from one sample of a study of breast tumors, draining lymph nodes, adjacent tissues. TCRdb called the multiplex PCR reads again in MiXCR, with one record for every CDR3 protein. The sample includes approximately 140,000 distinct CDR3 sequences, over 25% of them seen just once. Sequenced sample: axillary lymph node tissue. These receptors originate from a female donor with breast cancer. Some clones in this sample may be carry-over from other donors' samples. The CDR3 runs from the conserved cysteine through the conserved F or W. D genes are given only for firm matches. Expanded clones are given a class, and other clones once, few, many or no size at all.

J,size,V,D,CDR3,DNA
TRBJ2-3,many,TRBV20-1,-,CSARGRLTDTQYF,TGCAGTGCTAGAGGGCGGCTCACAGATACGCAGTATTTT
TRBJ2-3,-,TRBV20-1,TRBD2,CSARARRGGRTDTQYF,TGCAGTGCTAGGGCGCGTCGGGGGGGCCGCACAGATACGCAGTATTTT
TRBJ1-5,many,TRBV29-1,-,CSVGASNQPQHF,TGCAGCGTTGGGGCTAGCAATCAGCCCCAGCATTTT
TRBJ2-2,many,TRBV18,-,CASSPSGTNTGELFF,TGTGCCAGCTCACCCTCCGGGACAAACACCGGGGAGCTGTTTTTT
TRBJ1-6,many,TRBV20-1,TRBD1,CSAFRTGENSPLHF,TGCAGTGCGTTTAGAACAGGGGAAAATTCACCCCTCCACTTT
TRBJ1-6,-,TRBV9,-,CASSANTGYHNYPLHF,TGTGCCAGCAGCGCAAATACAGGTTACCATAATTACCCCCTCCACTTT
TRBJ2-3,-,TRBV7-2,TRBD2,CATRLAGGASTDTQYF,TGTGCCACCAGACTAGCGGGGGGAGCTAGCACAGATACGCAGTATTTT
TRBJ2-1,-,TRBV6-5,-,CASSHIQGNEQFF,TGTGCCAGCAGTCACATACAGGGCAATGAGCAGTTCTTC
TRBJ1-3,many,TRBV6-6,-,CASTTGEGGNTIYF,TGTGCCAGCACCACAGGTGAAGGTGGAAACACCATATATTTT
TRBJ2-5,-,TRBV19,TRBD2,CASSGRAGGRETQYF,TGTGCCAGTAGTGGCCGAGCGGGGGGGCGCGAGACCCAGTACTTC
TRBJ2-3,-,TRBV5-1,TRBD1,CASSLEGATDTQYF,TGCGCCAGCAGCTTGGAGGGGGCGACAGATACGCAGTATTTT
TRBJ2-1,many,TRBV7-2,TRBD1,CASSLVGDRWGILFF,TGTGCCAGCAGCTTAGTGGGGGACAGGTGGGGCATTCTCTTCTTC
TRBJ1-6,many,TRBV20-1,-,CSALDSSYNSPLHF,TGCAGTGCCTTGGACAGCTCCTATAATTCACCCCTCCACTTT
TRBJ2-3,-,TRBV27,TRBD1,CASRSGTGFGTDTQYF,TGTGCCAGCAGATCCGGGACAGGGTTTGGCACAGATACGCAGTATTTT
TRBJ1-1,-,TRBV30,TRBD1,CAWSSDRATEAFF,TGTGCCTGGAGTTCGGACAGGGCGACTGAAGCTTTCTTT
TRBJ1-1,once,TRBV4-1,-,CASSQVPRGGTEAFF,TGCGCCAGCAGCCAAGTTCCTCGGGGGGGCACTGAAGCTTTCTTT
TRBJ2-1,many,TRBV20-1,-,CSATWGGYNEQFF,TGCAGTGCCACCTGGGGCGGCTACAATGAGCAGTTCTTC